One and the same sample provided the 10 T cell receptor beta chains below, sequenced in a study of cytomegalovirus exposure and HLA in healthy donors. PCR primers comprised 60 Vbeta and 13 Jbeta primers. The table came from immunoSEQ multiplex PCR; TCRdb's copy has only in-frame clones and leaves some out. The profile shows over 150,000 clones, around four fifths of them singletons. Input material: PBMCs. The receptors come from a woman in her 50s in good health and CMV-seronegative.

This sequence joins TRBV7-2 and TRBJ2-1, with 8 bases lining up with TRBD2. CDR1 and CDR2 (germline): SGHTA, FQGNSA. J lost 7 bases, V lost 0 bases, and 5 bases had no gene match. This CDR3 has 15 amino acids. The CDR3 sequence: CASSLALGGGNEQFF. As DNA, the CDR3 is TGTGCCAGCAGCTTAGCACTCGGGGGGGGAAATGAGCAGTTCTTC.

CDR3 DNA sequence: TGCAGTGCTAGTGTAACCTACGAGCAGTACTTC. Translated, it gives CSASVTYEQYF. The chain has TRBV20-1 and TRBJ2-7, with unresolved D. The V end lost 3 bases, the J end lost 2 bases, and 5 bases lay between the germline ends. CDR1 is DFQATT, CDR2 SNEGSKA, per germline (reference sequence). The length of the CDR3 is 11 residues.

In this sample, this clone turned up once. This rearrangement joins TRBV4-2 to TRBJ1-2; D is undetermined. The CDR3 contains 15 residues. Germline V gene lookup returns CDR1 LGHNA and CDR2 YNFKEQ. Trimming took 0 bases from V and 6 from J, leaving 14 bases between them. In nucleotides, the CDR3 is TGTGCCAGCAGCCAAGAGAACGGGGTTTCGAATGGCTACACCTTC. Its translation is CASSQENGVSNGYTF.

V is TRBV4-1 and J is TRBJ2-5, with TRBD1 matching over 7 bases. The CDR3 extends over 15 amino acids. Germline lookup yields CDR1 MGHRA and CDR2 YSYEKL. Trimming removed 3 bases from V and 0 bases from J; junction bases left unmatched: 4. Written as DNA, the CDR3 is TGCGCCAGCAGCCAGACGGGACAGAACCAAGAGACCCAGTACTTC. Translating gives CASSQTGQNQETQYF.

CDR3 bases: TGTGCCAGCTCACCGATGACTAGTTCCCCTTACGAGCAGTACTTC. This codes for CASSPMTSSPYEQYF. V usage is TRBV18 and J usage is TRBJ2-7; possible D gene TRBD2, 6 bases. The germline CDR1 and CDR2 sequences are KGHSH and LQKENI. Trimming removed 3 bases from V and 4 bases from J, with 16 bases in between. The CDR3 extends over 15 amino acids.

This clone was seen more than once but under ten times. The J gene is TRBJ1-2, the V gene TRBV4-3; TRBD1 might be the D (6 bases). V was pared by 0 bases and J by 7 bases, with 12 bases between. The CDR3 length is 14 residues. Per the germline V gene, CDR1 is LGHNA and CDR2 is YSLEER. For the CDR3, the DNA is TGCGCCAGCAGCCAAGATCCCACAGGGCCTGGCTACACCTTC. This codes for CASSQDPTGPGYTF.

The chain uses TRBV11-2 and TRBJ2-7; 12 nucleotides line up with TRBD1. The CDR3 loop spans 15 amino acids. Germline V lookup: CDR1 SGHAT, CDR2 FQNNGV. V gave up 1 base and J gave up 7 bases; unmatched junction bases: 5. CDR3 amino acids: CASSLGGQGAGEQYF. The CDR3 nucleotides are TGTGCCAGCAGCTTAGGGGGACAGGGGGCGGGGGAGCAGTACTTC.

The chain uses TRBV30 and TRBJ1-2; TRBD1 matches 10 bases. In germline, CDR1 is GTSNPN, CDR2 SVGIG (reference sequence). Germline trimming cut 1 base from V and 3 bases from J; bases unmatched to any gene: 11. The CDR3 contains 17 residues. The CDR3 loop reads CAWSARILTGGYYGYTF. The DNA of the CDR3 is TGTGCCTGGAGTGCCCGCATATTGACAGGGGGCTACTATGGCTACACCTTC.

The chain has TRBV6-6 and TRBJ2-5; 8 nucleotides line up with TRBD1. Germline values: CDR1 MNHNY, CDR2 SVGAGI (reference sequence). Losses at the gene ends were 5 bases for V and 5 bases for J; bases not matched to a gene: 7. This CDR3 has 14 amino acids. As DNA, the CDR3 is TGTGCCAGCAGTCGGACAGGGCTGGGGGAGACCCAGTACTTC. It is translated as CASSRTGLGETQYF.

The rearrangement joins TRBV4-3 to TRBJ2-7, with TRBD2 matching over 9 bases. Germline CDR1 is LGHNA and CDR2 is YSLEER. J lost 2 bases, V lost 0 bases, and 5 bases had no gene match. This CDR3 is built from 16 residues. DNA for the CDR3: TGCGCCAGCAGCCAAGATCGGCTAGCGGGACCCTACGAGCAGTACTTC. Translating gives CASSQDRLAGPYEQYF.